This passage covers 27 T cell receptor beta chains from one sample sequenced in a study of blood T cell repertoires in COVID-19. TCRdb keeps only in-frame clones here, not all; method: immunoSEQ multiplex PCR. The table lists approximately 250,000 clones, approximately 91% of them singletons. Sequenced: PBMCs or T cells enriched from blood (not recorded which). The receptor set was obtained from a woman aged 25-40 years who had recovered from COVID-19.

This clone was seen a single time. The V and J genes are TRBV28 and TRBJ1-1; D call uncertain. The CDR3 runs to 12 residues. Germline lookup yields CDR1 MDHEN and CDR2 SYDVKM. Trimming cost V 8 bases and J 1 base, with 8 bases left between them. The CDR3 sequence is CASCRGNTEAFF. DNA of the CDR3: TGTGCCAGCTGCCGGGGGAACACTGAAGCTTTCTTT.

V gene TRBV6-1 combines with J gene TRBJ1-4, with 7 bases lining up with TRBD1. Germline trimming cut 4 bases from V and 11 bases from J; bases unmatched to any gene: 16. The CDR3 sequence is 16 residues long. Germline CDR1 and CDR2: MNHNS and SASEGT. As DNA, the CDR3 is TGTGCCAGCAGTGGGGGTCGGACAGGCCATTTCTTCAAACTGTTTTTT. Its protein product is CASSGGRTGHFFKLFF.

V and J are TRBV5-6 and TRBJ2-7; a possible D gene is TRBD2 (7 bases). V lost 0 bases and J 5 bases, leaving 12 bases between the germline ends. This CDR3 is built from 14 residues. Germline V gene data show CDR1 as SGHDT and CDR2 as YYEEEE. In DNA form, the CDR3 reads TGTGCCAGCAGCTTGGTGGGGGGGCCAGACGAGCAGTACTTC. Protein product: CASSLVGGPDEQYF.

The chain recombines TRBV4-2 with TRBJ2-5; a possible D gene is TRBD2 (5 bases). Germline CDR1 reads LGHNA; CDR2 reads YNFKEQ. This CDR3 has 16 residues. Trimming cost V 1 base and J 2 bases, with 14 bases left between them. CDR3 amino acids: CASSQGQGLAQETQYF. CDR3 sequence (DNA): TGTGCCAGCAGCCAAGGTCAAGGACTGGCACAAGAGACCCAGTACTTC.

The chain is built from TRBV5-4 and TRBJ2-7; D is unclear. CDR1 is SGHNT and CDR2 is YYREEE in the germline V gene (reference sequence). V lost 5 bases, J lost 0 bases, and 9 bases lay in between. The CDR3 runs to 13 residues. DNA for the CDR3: TGTGCCAGCAGTAAGCAGGTCTCCTACGAGCAGTACTTC. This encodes CASSKQVSYEQYF.

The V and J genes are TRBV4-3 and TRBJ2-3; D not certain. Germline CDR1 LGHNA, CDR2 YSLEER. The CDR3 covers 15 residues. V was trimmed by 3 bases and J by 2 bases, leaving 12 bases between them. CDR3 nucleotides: TGCGCCAGCAGCCAGCGGCCAGAACCCACAGATACGCAGTATTTT. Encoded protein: CASSQRPEPTDTQYF.

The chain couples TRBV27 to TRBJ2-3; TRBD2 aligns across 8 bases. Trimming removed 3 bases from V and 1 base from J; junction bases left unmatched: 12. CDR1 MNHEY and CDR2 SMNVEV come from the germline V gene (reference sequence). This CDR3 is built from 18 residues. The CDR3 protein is CASSFFSGSQWGTDTQYF. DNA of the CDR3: TGTGCCAGCAGTTTCTTCAGCGGGAGTCAGTGGGGCACAGATACGCAGTATTTT.

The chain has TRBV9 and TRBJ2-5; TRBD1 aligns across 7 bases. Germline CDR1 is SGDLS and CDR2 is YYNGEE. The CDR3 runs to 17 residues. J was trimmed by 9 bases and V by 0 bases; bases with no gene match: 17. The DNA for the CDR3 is TGTGCCAGCAGCGTAGCTACGGGACGACAGGGCCTAGACTCCCAGTACTTC. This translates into CASSVATGRQGLDSQYF.

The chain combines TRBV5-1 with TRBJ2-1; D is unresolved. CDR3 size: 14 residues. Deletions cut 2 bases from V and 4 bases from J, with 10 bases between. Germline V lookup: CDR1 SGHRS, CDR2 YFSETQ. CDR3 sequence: CASSFEARYNEQFF. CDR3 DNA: TGCGCCAGCAGCTTTGAGGCTAGGTACAATGAGCAGTTCTTC.

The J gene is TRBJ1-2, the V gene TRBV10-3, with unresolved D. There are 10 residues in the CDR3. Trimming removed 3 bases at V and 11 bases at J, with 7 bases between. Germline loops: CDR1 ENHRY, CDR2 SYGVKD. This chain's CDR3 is CAISDGVYTF. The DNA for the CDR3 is TGTGCCATCAGTGATGGAGTTTACACCTTC.

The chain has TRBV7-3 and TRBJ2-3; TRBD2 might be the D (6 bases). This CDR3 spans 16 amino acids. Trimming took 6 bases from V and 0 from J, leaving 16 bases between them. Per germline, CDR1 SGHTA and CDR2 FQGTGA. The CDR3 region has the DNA TGTGCCAGCAGTTTAGGGGACTTCTATAGCACAGATACGCAGTATTTT. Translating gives CASSLGDFYSTDTQYF.

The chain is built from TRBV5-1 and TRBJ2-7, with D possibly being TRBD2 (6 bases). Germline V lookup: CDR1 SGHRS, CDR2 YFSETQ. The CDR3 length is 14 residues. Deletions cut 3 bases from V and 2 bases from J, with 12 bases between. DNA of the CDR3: TGCGCCAGCAGCTGGGGGGATCGGACCTACGAGCAGTACTTC. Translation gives CASSWGDRTYEQYF.

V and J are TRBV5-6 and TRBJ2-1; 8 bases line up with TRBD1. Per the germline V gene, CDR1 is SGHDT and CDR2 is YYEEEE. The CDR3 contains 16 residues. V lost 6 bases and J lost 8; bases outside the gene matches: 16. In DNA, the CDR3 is TGTGCCAGCACCCTAGGCTCGGACAGGGCTATCCATGAGCAGTTCTTC. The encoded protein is CASTLGSDRAIHEQFF.

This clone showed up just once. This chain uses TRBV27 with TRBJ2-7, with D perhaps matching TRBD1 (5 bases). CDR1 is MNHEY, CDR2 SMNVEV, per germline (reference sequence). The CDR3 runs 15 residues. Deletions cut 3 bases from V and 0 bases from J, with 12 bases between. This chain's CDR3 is CASSFGWQGSYEQYF. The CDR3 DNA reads TGTGCCAGCAGTTTTGGATGGCAGGGCTCCTACGAGCAGTACTTC.

The CDR3 region has the DNA TGTGCCACGGGAAGGACAGGGAACACAGATACGCAGTATTTT. It is translated as CATGRTGNTDTQYF. The chain links TRBV24-1 to TRBJ2-3; 8 positions agree with TRBD1. The CDR3 has 14 residues. Germline trimming cut 10 bases from V and 2 bases from J; bases unmatched to any gene: 7. Germline V gene lookup returns CDR1 KGHDR and CDR2 SFDVKD.

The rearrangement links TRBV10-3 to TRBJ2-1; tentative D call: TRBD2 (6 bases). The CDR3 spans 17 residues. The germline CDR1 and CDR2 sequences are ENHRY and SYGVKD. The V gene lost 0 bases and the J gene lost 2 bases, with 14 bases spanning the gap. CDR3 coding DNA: TGTGCCATCAGTGAGTCGATTGGGGTAGCGGCCTACAATGAGCAGTTCTTC. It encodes CAISESIGVAAYNEQFF.

The CDR3 coding sequence is TGTGCCACCTACCTCTCTCCCGGGGTCTATGGCTACACCTTC. Its protein is CATYLSPGVYGYTF. The chain links TRBV28 to TRBJ1-2, with unresolved D. The germline CDR1 and CDR2 sequences are MDHEN and SYDVKM. The CDR3 contains 14 residues. Trimming removed 10 bases at V and 4 bases at J, with 19 bases between.

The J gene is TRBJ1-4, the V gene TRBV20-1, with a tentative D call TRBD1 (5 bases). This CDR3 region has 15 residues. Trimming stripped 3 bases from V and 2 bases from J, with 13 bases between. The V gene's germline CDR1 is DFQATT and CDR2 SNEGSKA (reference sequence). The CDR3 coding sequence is TGCAGTGCTAGTCTAAGGGGCGCGACTAATGAAAAACTGTTTTTT. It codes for CSASLRGATNEKLFF.

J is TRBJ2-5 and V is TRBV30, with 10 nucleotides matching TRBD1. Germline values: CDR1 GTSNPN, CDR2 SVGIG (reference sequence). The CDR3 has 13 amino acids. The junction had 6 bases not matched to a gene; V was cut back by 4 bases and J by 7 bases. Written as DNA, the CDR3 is TGTGCCTGGAAAGGGACAGGGGTAGTGACCCAGTACTTC. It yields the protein CAWKGTGVVTQYF.

CDR3 region: CASSRDLNQPQHF. The CDR3 DNA reads as TGTGCCAGCTCACGGGACTTAAATCAGCCCCAGCATTTT. The chain employs TRBV18 and TRBJ1-5, with D possibly TRBD1 on 5 matching bases. This CDR3 region has 13 residues. The germline V gene has CDR1 KGHSH and CDR2 LQKENI. Between the trimmed V and J ends, which lost 4 bases and 4 bases, there was a span of 8 bases. The complete variable domain, with remaining parts taken from reference TRBV18 and TRBJ1-5, reads NAGVMQNPRHLVRRRGQEARLRCSPMKGHSHVYWYRQLPEEGLKFMVYLQKENIIDESGMPKERFSAEFPKEGPSILRIQQVVRGDSAAYFCASSRDLNQPQHFGDGTRLSIL.

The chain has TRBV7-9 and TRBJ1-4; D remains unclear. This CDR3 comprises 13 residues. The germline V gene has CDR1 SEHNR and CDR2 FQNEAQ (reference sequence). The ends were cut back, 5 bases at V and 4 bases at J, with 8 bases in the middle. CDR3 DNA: TGTGCCAGCAGCACATTCCATAATGAAAAACTGTTTTTT. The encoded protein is CASSTFHNEKLFF. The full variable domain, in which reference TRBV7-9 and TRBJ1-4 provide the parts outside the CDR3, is DTGVSQNPRHKITKRGQNVTFRCDPISEHNRLYWYRQTLGQGPEFLTYFQNEAQLEKSRLLSDRFSAERPKGSFSTLEIQRTEQGDSAMYLCASSTFHNEKLFFGSGTQLSVL.

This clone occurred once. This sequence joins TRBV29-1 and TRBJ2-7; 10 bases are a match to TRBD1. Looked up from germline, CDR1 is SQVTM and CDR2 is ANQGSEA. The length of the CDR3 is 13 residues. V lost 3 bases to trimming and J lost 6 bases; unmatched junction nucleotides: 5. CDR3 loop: CSVEGDRGSEQYF. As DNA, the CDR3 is TGCAGCGTTGAGGGGGACAGGGGAAGCGAGCAGTACTTC.

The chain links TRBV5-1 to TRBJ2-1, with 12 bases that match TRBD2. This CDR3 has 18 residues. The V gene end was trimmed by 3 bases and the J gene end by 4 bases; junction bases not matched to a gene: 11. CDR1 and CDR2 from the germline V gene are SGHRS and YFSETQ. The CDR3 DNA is TGCGCCAGCAGCTCAAGACTAGCGGGAGACCCCGTGTACAATGAGCAGTTCTTC. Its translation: CASSSRLAGDPVYNEQFF.

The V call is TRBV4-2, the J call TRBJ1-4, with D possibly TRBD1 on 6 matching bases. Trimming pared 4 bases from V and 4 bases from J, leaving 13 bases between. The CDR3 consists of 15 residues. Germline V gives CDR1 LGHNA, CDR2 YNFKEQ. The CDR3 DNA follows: TGTGCCAGCAGCCGGAGACAGGAGAATAATGAAAAACTGTTTTTT. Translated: CASSRRQENNEKLFF.

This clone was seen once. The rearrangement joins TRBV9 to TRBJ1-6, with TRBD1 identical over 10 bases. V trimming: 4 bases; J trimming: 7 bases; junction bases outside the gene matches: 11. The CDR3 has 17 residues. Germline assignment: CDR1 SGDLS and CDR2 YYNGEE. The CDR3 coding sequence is TGTGCCAGCAGCCCGCAGAGGACAGGGGGAAAGAATTCACCCCTCCACTTT. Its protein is CASSPQRTGGKNSPLHF. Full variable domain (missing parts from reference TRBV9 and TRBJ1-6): DSGVTQTPKHLITATGQRVTLRCSPRSGDLSVYWYQQSLDQGLQFLIQYYNGEERAKGNILERFSAQQFPDLHSELNLSSLELGDSALYFCASSPQRTGGKNSPLHFGNGTRLTVT.

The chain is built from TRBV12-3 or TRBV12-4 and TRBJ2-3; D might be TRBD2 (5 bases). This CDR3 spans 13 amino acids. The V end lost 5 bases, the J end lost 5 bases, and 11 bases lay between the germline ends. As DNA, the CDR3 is TGTGCCAGCAGTACCCGGGGTTTAGATACGCAGTATTTT. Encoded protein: CASSTRGLDTQYF.

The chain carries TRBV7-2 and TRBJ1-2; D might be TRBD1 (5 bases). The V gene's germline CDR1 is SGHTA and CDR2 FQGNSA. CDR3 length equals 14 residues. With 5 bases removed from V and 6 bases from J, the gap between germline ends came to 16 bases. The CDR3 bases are TGTGCCAGCAGCCTGCTCCGGGGGGAAAATGGCTACACCTTC. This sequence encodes CASSLLRGENGYTF.